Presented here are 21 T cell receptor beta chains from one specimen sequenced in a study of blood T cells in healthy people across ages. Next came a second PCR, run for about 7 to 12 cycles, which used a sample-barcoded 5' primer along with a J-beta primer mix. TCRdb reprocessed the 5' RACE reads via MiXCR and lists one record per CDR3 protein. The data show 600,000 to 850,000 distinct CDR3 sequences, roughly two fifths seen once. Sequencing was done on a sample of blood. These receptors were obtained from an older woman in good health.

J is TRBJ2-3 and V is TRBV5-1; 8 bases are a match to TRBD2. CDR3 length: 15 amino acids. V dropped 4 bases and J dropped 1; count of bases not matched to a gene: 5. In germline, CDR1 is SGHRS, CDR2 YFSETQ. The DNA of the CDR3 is TGCGCCAGCAGCGTAGCGGGATGGCGCACAGATACGCAGTATTTT. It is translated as CASSVAGWRTDTQYF.

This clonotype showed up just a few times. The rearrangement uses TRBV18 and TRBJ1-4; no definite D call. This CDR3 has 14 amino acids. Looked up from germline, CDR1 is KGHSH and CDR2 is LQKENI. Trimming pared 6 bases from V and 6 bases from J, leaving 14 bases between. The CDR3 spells CASSTSGGHEKLFF. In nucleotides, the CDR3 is TGTGCCAGCTCCACCTCGGGTGGGCATGAAAAACTGTTTTTT.

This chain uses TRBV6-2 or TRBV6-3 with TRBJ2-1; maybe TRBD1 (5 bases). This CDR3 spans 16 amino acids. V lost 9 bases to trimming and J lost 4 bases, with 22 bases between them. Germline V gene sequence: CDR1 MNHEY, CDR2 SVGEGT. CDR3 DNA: TGTGCCAGTTTTACAGGAACAACTCCTCCTTACAATGAGCAGTTCTTC. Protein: CASFTGTTPPYNEQFF.

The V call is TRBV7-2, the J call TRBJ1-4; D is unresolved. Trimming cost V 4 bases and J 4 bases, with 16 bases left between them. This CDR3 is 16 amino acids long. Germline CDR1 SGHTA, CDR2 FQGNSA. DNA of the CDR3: TGTGCCAGCAGCTCTACGTTGTTGGGAAGTAATGAAAAACTGTTTTTT. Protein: CASSSTLLGSNEKLFF.

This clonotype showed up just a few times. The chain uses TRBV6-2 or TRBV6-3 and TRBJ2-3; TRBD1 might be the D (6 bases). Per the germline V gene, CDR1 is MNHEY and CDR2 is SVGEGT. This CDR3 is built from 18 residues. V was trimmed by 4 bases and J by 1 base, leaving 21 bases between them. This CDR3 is CASSSRRGGRSGTDTQYF. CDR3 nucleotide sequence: TGTGCCAGCAGTTCTAGGAGAGGGGGAAGATCTGGCACAGATACGCAGTATTTT.

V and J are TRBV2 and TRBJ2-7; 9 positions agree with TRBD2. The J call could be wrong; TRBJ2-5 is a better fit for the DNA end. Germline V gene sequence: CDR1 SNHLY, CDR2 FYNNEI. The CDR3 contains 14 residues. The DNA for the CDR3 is TGTGCCAGCAGTGGAGGACTAGCGTTAGAGACCCAGTACTTC. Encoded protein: CASSGGLALETQYF.

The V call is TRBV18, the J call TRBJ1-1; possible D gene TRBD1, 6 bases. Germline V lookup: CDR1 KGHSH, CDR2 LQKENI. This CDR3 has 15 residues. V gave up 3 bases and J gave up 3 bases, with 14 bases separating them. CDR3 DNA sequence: TGTGCCAGCTCACCCTCAGGGGTATGGGACACTGAAGCTTTCTTT. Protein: CASSPSGVWDTEAFF.

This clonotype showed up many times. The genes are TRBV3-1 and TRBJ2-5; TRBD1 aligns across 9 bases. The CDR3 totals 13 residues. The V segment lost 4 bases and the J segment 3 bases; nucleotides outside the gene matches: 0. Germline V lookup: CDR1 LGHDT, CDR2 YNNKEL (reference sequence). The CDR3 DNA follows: TGTGCCAGCAGCCGGGACAGGGAAGAGACCCAGTACTTC. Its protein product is CASSRDREETQYF.

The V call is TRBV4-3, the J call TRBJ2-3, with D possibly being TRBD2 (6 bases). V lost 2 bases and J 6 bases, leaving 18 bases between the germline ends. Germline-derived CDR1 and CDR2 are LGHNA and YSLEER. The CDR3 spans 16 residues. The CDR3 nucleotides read TGCGCCAGCAGCCAATCCGGGACTTCCCTAGGGGATACGCAGTATTTT. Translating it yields CASSQSGTSLGDTQYF.

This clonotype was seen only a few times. This chain's CDR3 is CASSNIGPTDTQYF. In nucleotides, the CDR3 is TGTGCCAGCAGCAACATTGGACCTACAGATACGCAGTATTTT. The chain carries TRBV7-3 and TRBJ2-3; D ambiguous. V lost 5 bases and J lost 3, with 12 bases in between. This CDR3 is 14 amino acids long. Germline CDR1 reads SGHTA; CDR2 reads FQGTGA.

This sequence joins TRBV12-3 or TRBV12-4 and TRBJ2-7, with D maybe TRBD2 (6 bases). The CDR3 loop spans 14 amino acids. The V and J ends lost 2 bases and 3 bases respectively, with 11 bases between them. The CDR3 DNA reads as TGTGCCAGCAGTTTATTCCCGGGGGACTACGAGCAGTACTTC. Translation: CASSLFPGDYEQYF.

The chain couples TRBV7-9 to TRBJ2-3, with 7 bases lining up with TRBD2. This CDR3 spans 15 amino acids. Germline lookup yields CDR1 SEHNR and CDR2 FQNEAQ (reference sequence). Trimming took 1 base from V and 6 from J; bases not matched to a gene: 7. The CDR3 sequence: CASSLGLAETDTQYF. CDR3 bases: TGTGCCAGCAGCTTAGGTCTAGCGGAGACGGATACGCAGTATTTT. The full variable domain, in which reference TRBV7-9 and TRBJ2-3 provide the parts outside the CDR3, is DTGVSQNPRHKITKRGQNVTFRCDPISEHNRLYWYRQTLGQGPEFLTYFQNEAQLEKSRLLSDRFSAERPKGSFSTLEIQRTEQGDSAMYLCASSLGLAETDTQYFGPGTRLTVL.

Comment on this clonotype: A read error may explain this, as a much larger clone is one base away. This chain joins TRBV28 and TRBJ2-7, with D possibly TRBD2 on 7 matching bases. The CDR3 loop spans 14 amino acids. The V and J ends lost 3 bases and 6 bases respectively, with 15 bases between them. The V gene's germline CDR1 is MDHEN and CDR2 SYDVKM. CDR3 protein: CASSFQGTTSEQYF. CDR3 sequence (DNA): TGTGCCAGCAGTTTTCAGGGGACTACCTCCGAGCAGTACTTC.

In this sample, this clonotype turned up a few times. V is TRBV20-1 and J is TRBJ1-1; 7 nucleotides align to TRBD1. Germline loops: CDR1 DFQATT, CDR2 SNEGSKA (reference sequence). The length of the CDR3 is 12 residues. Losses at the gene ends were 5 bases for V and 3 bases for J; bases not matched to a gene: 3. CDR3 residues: CSAPQGYTEAFF. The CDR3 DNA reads TGCAGTGCTCCACAGGGGTACACTGAAGCTTTCTTT.

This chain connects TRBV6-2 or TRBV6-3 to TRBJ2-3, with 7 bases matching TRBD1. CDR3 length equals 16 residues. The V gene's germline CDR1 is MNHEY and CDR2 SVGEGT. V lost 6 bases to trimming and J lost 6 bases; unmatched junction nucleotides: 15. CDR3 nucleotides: TGTGCCAGCAGCTCCTCGTCGACAGGGCGTCGGGATACGCAGTATTTT. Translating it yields CASSSSSTGRRDTQYF.

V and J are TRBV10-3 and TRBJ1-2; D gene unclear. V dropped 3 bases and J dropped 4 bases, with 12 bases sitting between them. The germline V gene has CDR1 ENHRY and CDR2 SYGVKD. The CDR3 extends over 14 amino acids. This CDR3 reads CAISELGGGYGYTF. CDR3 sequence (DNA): TGTGCCATCAGTGAACTGGGCGGCGGCTATGGCTACACCTTC.

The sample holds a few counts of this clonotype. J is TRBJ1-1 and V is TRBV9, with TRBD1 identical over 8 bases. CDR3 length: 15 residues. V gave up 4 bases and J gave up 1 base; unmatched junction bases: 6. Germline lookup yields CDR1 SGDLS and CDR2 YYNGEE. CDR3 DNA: TGTGCCAGCAGCAGACGGACAGGGAAGAACACTGAAGCTTTCTTT. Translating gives CASSRRTGKNTEAFF.

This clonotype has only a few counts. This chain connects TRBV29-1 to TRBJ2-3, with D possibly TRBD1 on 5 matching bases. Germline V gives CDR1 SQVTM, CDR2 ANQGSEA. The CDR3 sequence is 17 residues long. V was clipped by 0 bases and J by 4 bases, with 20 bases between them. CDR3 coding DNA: TGCAGCGTTGAAGAAGGGGCGGCAGGGCGGCAGGCAGATACGCAGTATTTT. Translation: CSVEEGAAGRQADTQYF.

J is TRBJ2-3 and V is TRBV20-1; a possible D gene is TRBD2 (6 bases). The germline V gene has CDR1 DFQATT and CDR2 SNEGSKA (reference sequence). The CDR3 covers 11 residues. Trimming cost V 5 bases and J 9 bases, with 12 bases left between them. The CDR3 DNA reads TGCAGTGCTCGGGACTCACCCACGCAGTATTTT. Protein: CSARDSPTQYF.

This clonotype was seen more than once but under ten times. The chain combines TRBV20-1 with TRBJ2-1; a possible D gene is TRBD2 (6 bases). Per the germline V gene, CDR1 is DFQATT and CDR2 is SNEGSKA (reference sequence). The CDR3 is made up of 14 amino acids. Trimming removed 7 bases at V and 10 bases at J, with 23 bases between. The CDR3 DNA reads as TGCAGTGTCCCCGGGACTCCTCAAGTGGTAGAGCAGTTCTTC. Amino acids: CSVPGTPQVVEQFF.

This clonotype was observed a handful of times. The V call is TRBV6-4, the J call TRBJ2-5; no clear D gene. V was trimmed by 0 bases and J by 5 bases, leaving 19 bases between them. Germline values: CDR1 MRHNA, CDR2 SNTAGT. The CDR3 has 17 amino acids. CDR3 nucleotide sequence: TGTGCCAGCAGTGACTCTCCCCGCGAGAGGTTCGGGGAGACCCAGTACTTC. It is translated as CASSDSPRERFGETQYF.